This T cell receptor (beta chain) appears in the sequencing data of a study of cytotoxic CD8 clonotypes in ibrutinib-treated CLL. Findings and caveats of the study: At ibrutinib response, clonality increased, and at progression it declined back toward baseline.

The repertoire was sequenced with immunoSEQ multiplex PCR; TCRdb's copy has only in-frame clones and lacks some. The sample holds hundreds of thousands of clones, 60% to 80% seen once. Trimming removed 3 bases from V and 2 bases from J, with 7 bases in between. Looked up from germline, CDR1 is SGHAT and CDR2 is FQNNGV. The CDR3 is 13 amino acids. With respect to this clone: The antigen is not known.

Sequenced material: PBMCs, taken after 36 months of ibrutinib treatment. This chain joins TRBV11-2 and TRBJ1-2, with no clear D. The TCR originated in a human donor with chronic lymphocytic leukemia. In DNA form, the CDR3 reads TGTGCCAGCAGCTTCGGCGGGAACTATGGCTACACCTTC. This gives the protein CASSFGGNYGYTF.